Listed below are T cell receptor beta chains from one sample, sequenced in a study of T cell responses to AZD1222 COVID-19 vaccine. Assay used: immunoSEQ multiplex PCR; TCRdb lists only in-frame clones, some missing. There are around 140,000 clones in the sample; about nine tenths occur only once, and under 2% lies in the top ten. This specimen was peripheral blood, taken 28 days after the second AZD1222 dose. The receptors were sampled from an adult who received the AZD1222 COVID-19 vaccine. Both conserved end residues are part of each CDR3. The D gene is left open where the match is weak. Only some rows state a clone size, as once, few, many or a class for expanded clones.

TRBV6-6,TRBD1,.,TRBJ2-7,CASSYRASDRAYEQYF,TGTGCCAGCAGTTACCGGGCCTCCGACAGGGCCTACGAGCAGTACTTC
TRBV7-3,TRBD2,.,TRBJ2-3,CASSSGTSGDTDTQYF,TGTGCCAGCAGCTCAGGGACTAGCGGGGATACAGATACGCAGTATTTT
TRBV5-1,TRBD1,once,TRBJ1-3,CASSGGDSSGNTIYF,TGCGCCAGCAGCGGGGGGGACAGCTCTGGAAACACCATATATTTT
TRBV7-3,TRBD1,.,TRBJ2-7,CASSPQGQSSYEQYF,TGTGCCAGCAGCCCCCAGGGACAGAGCTCCTACGAGCAGTACTTC
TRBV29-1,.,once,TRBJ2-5,CSVAGSQETQYF,TGCAGCGTGGCCGGGAGTCAAGAGACCCAGTACTTC
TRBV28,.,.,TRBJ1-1,CASSFPADTEAFF,TGTGCCAGCAGTTTCCCGGCTGACACTGAAGCTTTCTTT
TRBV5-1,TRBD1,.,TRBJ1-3,CASSGIEQGSSGNTIYF,TGCGCCAGCAGTGGGATCGAACAGGGGAGCTCTGGAAACACCATATATTTT
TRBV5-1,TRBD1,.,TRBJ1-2,CASSSGAGGNGYTF,TGCGCCAGCAGCTCGGGCGCAGGGGGGAATGGCTACACCTTC
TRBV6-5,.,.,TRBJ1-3,CASRSTNGNTIYF,TGTGCCAGCAGAAGTACTAATGGAAACACCATATATTTT
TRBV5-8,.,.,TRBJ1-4,CASSLGVTASNEKLFF,TGTGCCAGCAGCTTGGGGGTGACAGCCTCGAATGAAAAACTGTTTTTT
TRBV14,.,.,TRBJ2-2,CASSQDIAFTGELFF,TGTGCCAGCAGCCAAGATATCGCCTTCACCGGGGAGCTGTTTTTT
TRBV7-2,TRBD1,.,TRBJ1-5,CASAPRTGGFQPQHF,TGTGCCAGCGCCCCACGGACAGGGGGATTTCAGCCCCAGCATTTT
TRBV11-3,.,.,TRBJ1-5,CASSSELNQPQHF,TGTGCCAGCAGCTCCGAGCTCAATCAGCCCCAGCATTTT
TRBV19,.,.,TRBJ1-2,CASSGHRVANYGYTF,TGTGCCAGTAGTGGGCACAGGGTAGCTAACTATGGCTACACCTTC
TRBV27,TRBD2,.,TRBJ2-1,CATAGGPWPRDEQFF,TGTGCCACCGCGGGAGGGCCTTGGCCGAGGGATGAGCAGTTCTTC
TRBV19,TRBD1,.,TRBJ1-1,CASSRTGAGNTEAFF,TGTGCCAGTAGTAGGACAGGGGCGGGGAACACTGAAGCTTTCTTT
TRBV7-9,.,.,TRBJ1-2,CASSSNYGYTF,TGTGCCAGCAGCTCGAACTATGGCTACACCTTC
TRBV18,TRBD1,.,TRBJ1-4,CASSSPGTDTEKLFF,TGTGCCAGCTCATCCCCCGGGACAGATACTGAAAAACTGTTTTTT
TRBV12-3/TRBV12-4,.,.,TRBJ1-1,CASSLGPNTEAFF,TGTGCCAGCAGTTTAGGGCCTAACACTGAAGCTTTCTTT
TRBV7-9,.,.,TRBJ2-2,CASSLVALPGTGELFF,TGTGCCAGCAGCTTAGTGGCCTTACCCGGCACCGGGGAGCTGTTTTTT
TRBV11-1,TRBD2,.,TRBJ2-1,CASSFGAGGKNEQFF,TGTGCCAGCAGCTTTGGAGCGGGGGGGAAAAATGAGCAGTTCTTC
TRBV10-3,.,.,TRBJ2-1,CAISSRGGGNTEQFF,TGTGCCATCAGCAGTCGGGGAGGTGGGAATACGGAGCAGTTCTTC
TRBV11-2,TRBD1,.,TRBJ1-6,CASSLGGARGSSYNSPLHF,TGTGCCAGCAGCTTAGGGGGCGCCAGGGGGAGCTCCTATAATTCACCCCTCCACTTT
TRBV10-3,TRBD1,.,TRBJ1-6,CAIRDRADSPLHF,TGTGCCATCAGGGACAGGGCTGATTCACCCCTCCACTTT
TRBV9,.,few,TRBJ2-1,CASSVGGGGPYNEQFF,TGTGCCAGCAGCGTAGGGGGCGGGGGCCCCTACAATGAGCAGTTCTTC
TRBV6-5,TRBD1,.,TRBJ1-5,CASRDRYNQPQHF,TGTGCCAGCAGGGACAGGTACAATCAGCCCCAGCATTTT
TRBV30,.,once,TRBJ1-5,CAWSVNGNQPQHF,TGTGCCTGGAGTGTAAACGGGAATCAGCCCCAGCATTTT
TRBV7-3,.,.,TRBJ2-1,CASSPRAASSSNEQFF,TGTGCCAGCAGCCCTAGGGCGGCCTCAAGCAGCAATGAGCAGTTCTTC
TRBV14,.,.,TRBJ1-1,CASSRRQASTEAFF,TGTGCCAGCAGCCGACGGCAGGCTAGCACTGAAGCTTTCTTT
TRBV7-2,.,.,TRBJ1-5,CASSLGRNQPQHF,TGTGCCAGCAGCTTAGGCCGGAATCAGCCCCAGCATTTT